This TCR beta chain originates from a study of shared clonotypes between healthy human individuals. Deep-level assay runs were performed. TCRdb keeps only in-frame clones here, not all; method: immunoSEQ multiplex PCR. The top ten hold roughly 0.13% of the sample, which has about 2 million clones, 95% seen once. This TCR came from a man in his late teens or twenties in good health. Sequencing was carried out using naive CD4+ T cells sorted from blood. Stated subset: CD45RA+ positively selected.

The CDR3 nucleotides read TGTGCCAGTAGCTCCGGGACAGGGGCGGGAGGCTACACCTTC. It translates to CASSSGTGAGGYTF. The chain uses TRBV19 and TRBJ1-2, with 10 positions matching TRBD1. V was clipped by 6 bases and J by 8 bases; unmatched bases: 9. The CDR3 sequence is 14 residues long. CDR1 and CDR2 (germline): LNHDA, SQIVND (reference sequence).